Below are 7 T cell receptor beta chains sequenced from a single sample in a study of tumor-infiltrating lymphocytes in primary liver carcinoma. TCR beta cDNA was prepared out of roughly 490 ng total RNA by means of a constant-region primer. Three nested multiplex PCR rounds, a slightly modified ARM-PCR, produced the libraries for TCR beta. Use of TRBV1-TRBV30 forward primers with a C-beta reverse primer characterized the first two PCR rounds, which lasted around 9 cycles each. TCRdb used MiXCR to reprocess the multiplex PCR reads, holding one entry per CDR3 protein. Of 150,000 to 200,000 distinct CDR3 sequences listed, 85% were seen once; the top ten hold roughly 18%. Both RNA and DNA were isolated together from around 20-30 mg of bulk tissue that had not been sorted. Source material: tumor tissue from primary liver carcinoma. Every receptor here comes from a man aged 35 to 55 with primary liver carcinoma and hepatitis B virus infection.

This clonotype turned up a few times. J is TRBJ1-2 and V is TRBV6-6, with TRBD1 identical over 8 bases. Trimming cost V 4 bases and J 5 bases; bases outside gene matches: 9. The CDR3 runs 15 residues. CDR1 and CDR2 (germline): MNHNY, SVGAGI (reference sequence). The CDR3 DNA reads as TGTGCCAGCAGTTCCGACGAGGGGACAGGATATGGCTACACCTTC. Translation gives CASSSDEGTGYGYTF.

The rearrangement joins TRBV6-1 to TRBJ2-7; D might be TRBD1 (5 bases). Germline V gene sequence: CDR1 MNHNS, CDR2 SASEGT. The CDR3 consists of 18 residues. V dropped 1 base and J dropped 0 bases, with 19 bases sitting between them. As DNA, the CDR3 is TGTGCCAGCAGTGAAGAGTCAAACAGGAGTTTGGGCTCCTACGAGCAGTACTTC. Translating gives CASSEESNRSLGSYEQYF.

This clonotype was counted only a few times. The junction departs from germline at one end; a sequencing error may be responsible. The genes are TRBV12-3 or TRBV12-4 and TRBJ2-1, with D uncertain. The CDR3 spans 15 residues. The CDR3 sequence: CARSLGTSSYNEQLF. The CDR3 coding sequence is TGTGCCCGCAGTTTGGGTACCAGCTCCTACAATGAGCAGCTCTTC.

About this clonotype: Its ends do not fully match the called genes, so a read error is possible. The chain uses TRBV6-5 and TRBJ2-1, with TRBD2 identical over 7 bases. This CDR3 has 16 amino acids. The V gene's germline CDR1 is MNHEY and CDR2 SVGAGI. CDR3 sequence: CASSYSGAGVRNEQYF. The CDR3 DNA reads as TGTGCCAGCAGTTACTCTGGCGCGGGAGTGCGGAATGAGCAATACTTC.

This clonotype was picked up a small number of times. This clone may be a read error of a much larger clone one base away. The chain has TRBV30 and TRBJ1-1; D call uncertain. Deletions cut 3 bases from V and 0 bases from J, with 8 bases between. Germline values: CDR1 GTSNPN, CDR2 SVGIG (reference sequence). This CDR3 has 13 residues. The CDR3 DNA reads as TGTGCCTGGAGATTCTTCATGAACACTGAAGCTTTCTTT. Protein product: CAWRFFMNTEAFF.

In regard to this clonotype: Given the absence of the conserved phenylalanine or tryptophan at the CDR3 end, a read error is likely. The gene calls are TRBV11-2 and TRBJ2-5, with D uncertain. V dropped 5 bases and J dropped 8 bases, with 21 bases sitting between them. The CDR3 consists of 15 residues. Germline V lookup: CDR1 SGHAT, CDR2 FQNNGV. The CDR3 nucleotides read TGTGCCAGCAGCCCCATCGGGCTAGTCCCAGATACCCAGTACTGC. It is translated as CASSPIGLVPDTQYC.

On this clonotype: One junction end disagrees with the germline gene, perhaps due to a read error. The V and J genes are TRBV6-6 and TRBJ1-4; no firm D call. The CDR3 sequence is 12 residues long. CDR1 and CDR2 from the germline V gene are MNHNY and SVGAGI (reference sequence). Here the CDR3 reads CASRRRSEKLFF. The CDR3 DNA is TGTGCCAGCAGGCGGAGAAGTGAAAAGCTGTTTTTT.